The 9 T cell receptor beta chains presented below share a single source sample, sequenced in a study of T cells in localized non-small cell lung cancer. Measured with immunoSEQ multiplex PCR; TCRdb has only the in-frame clones, and not every one. The sample contains 25,000 to 35,000 clones, about 82% of which appear only once. Material: peripheral blood, obtained before any cancer treatment. The receptors were sampled from a male donor older than 55 with stage III squamous cell lung carcinoma.

V is TRBV11-3 and J is TRBJ1-3; D is ambiguous. This CDR3 spans 13 amino acids. The V end was cut by 1 base, the J end by 4 bases, with 5 bases between. CDR1 and CDR2 from the germline V gene are SGHNT and YENEEA. The CDR3 sequence is CASSLGLGNTIYF. CDR3 nucleotide sequence: TGTGCCAGCAGCTTAGGGCTCGGAAACACCATATATTTT.

The V call is TRBV27, the J call TRBJ1-4; TRBD1 agrees at 7 bases. The trim removed 5 bases at V and 8 bases at J, leaving 29 bases unmatched. This CDR3 spans 21 amino acids. Germline lookup yields CDR1 MNHEY and CDR2 SMNVEV (reference sequence). Written as DNA, the CDR3 is TGTGCCAGCAGTCCCAAAGTTTCCGTCTCCCCCGAGACAGGGCGACGAGAAAAACTGTTTTTT. This sequence encodes CASSPKVSVSPETGRREKLFF.

This clone appeared a single time. This rearrangement joins TRBV9 to TRBJ2-1, with TRBD1 identical over 8 bases. V lost 1 base and J lost 6; bases outside the gene matches: 12. The CDR3 runs 17 residues. Germline V gene data show CDR1 as SGDLS and CDR2 as YYNGEE. This CDR3 is CASSVTEGQVPRNEQFF. CDR3 in DNA: TGTGCCAGCAGCGTAACCGAGGGACAGGTCCCTCGCAATGAGCAGTTCTTC.

The rearrangement uses TRBV5-6 and TRBJ2-7, with 7 positions matching TRBD1. The germline CDR1 and CDR2 sequences are SGHDT and YYEEEE. This CDR3 is built from 13 residues. After removal of 2 bases from V and 5 bases from J, the junction contained 4 bases not matched to a gene. The chain's CDR3 is CASSLFQGDEQYF. The CDR3 region has the DNA TGTGCCAGCAGCTTATTCCAGGGGGACGAGCAGTACTTC.

The chain carries TRBV7-3 and TRBJ2-6, with D perhaps TRBD1 (6 bases). With 5 bases removed from V and 0 bases from J, the gap between germline ends came to 20 bases. CDR1 is SGHTA and CDR2 is FQGTGA in the germline V gene. The CDR3 sequence is 19 residues long. CDR3 in DNA: TGTGCCAGCAGCCCTTTCCGGGACACGTCCCTCTCTGGGGCCAACGTCCTGACTTTC. Translation gives CASSPFRDTSLSGANVLTF.

This rearrangement joins TRBV30 to TRBJ2-1; 8 bases line up with TRBD2. The ends lost 3 bases at V and 6 bases at J; junction bases unmatched: 10. The germline gives CDR1 GTSNPN, CDR2 SVGIG (reference sequence). This CDR3 has 15 amino acids. CDR3 in amino acids: CAWSSGLVRANEQFF. The CDR3 DNA reads TGTGCCTGGAGCTCGGGACTAGTAAGGGCCAATGAGCAGTTCTTC.

This chain joins TRBV29-1 and TRBJ1-2; tentatively, D is TRBD1 (5 bases). The CDR3 is 11 amino acids. Trimming shortened V by 8 bases and J by 8 bases, and 15 bases separated the two germline ends. Looked up from germline, CDR1 is SQVTM and CDR2 is ANQGSEA. CDR3 sequence: CSTHSGLGYTF. CDR3 nucleotides: TGCAGCACCCACTCGGGGCTGGGCTACACCTTC.

The chain recombines TRBV7-2 with TRBJ2-7; TRBD1 matches at 7 bases. Germline values: CDR1 SGHTA, CDR2 FQGNSA. The CDR3 runs to 15 residues. The junction had 5 bases not matched to a gene; V was cut back by 0 bases and J by 3 bases. CDR3 protein: CASSLASTGDYEQYF. CDR3 nucleotides: TGTGCCAGCAGCTTAGCGAGTACAGGGGACTACGAGCAGTACTTC.

The chain employs TRBV7-3 and TRBJ2-1, with no clear D. The germline V and J ends were trimmed by 1 base and 9 bases, with 16 bases remaining between them. The CDR3 has 15 amino acids. CDR1 is SGHTA and CDR2 is FQGTGA in the germline V gene. The CDR3 DNA sequence: TGTGCCAGCAGCTTAATGATAGGGCGCCTGAGTGAGCAGTTCTTC. Translation: CASSLMIGRLSEQFF.